This T cell receptor beta chain was documented in a study of glioma-infiltrating T cells after dendritic cell vaccination. Background on the study: Dendritic cell vaccine was injected intradermally three times, biweekly.

Selection required adequate fresh-frozen tumor tissue plus more than two years' survival data. PBMC were collected before vaccination, two weeks after the third vaccination, and at progression. Trimming at V came to 4 bases and at J to 4 bases, leaving 6 bases not matched to a gene. Per the germline V gene, CDR1 is MNHEY and CDR2 is SVGAGI. The CDR3 loop spans 16 amino acids. The primer mix had 60 V beta and 13 J beta primers. Some clones are missing from TCRdb's copy, which holds only in-frame ones; the method was immunoSEQ multiplex PCR. The repertoire holds about 95,000 clones, with 85% to 90% as singletons.

This sample comprised blood, obtained before dendritic cell vaccination. The origin of this receptor is a human donor with glioblastoma. The rearrangement uses TRBV6-5 and TRBJ2-7; 14 bases are shared with TRBD2. The CDR3 region has the DNA TGTGCCAGCAGTTCACAGGGACTAGCGGGAGTTTACGAGCAGTACTTC. It yields the protein CASSSQGLAGVYEQYF.